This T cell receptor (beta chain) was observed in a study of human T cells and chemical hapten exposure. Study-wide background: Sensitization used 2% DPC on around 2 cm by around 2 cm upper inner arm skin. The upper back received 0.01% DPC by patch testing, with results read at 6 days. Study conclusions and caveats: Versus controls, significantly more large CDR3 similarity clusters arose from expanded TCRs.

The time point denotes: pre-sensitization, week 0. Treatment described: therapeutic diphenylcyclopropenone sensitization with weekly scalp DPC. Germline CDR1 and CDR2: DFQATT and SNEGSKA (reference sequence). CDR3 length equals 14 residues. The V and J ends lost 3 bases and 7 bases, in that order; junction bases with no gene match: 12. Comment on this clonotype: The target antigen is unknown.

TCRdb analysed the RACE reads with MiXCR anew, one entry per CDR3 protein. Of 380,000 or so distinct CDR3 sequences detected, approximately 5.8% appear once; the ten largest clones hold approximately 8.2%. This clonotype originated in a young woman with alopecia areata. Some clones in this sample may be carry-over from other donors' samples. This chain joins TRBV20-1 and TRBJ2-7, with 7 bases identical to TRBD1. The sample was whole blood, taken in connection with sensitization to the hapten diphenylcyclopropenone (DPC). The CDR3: CSARGQQYRQEQYF. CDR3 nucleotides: TGCAGTGCTAGGGGACAGCAGTATAGACAGGAGCAGTACTTC.